This T cell receptor beta chain was sequenced in a study of metastatic and nonmetastatic thyroid tumors. For the study at large: Samples came from malignant and benign thyroid patients, and repertoires were compared across blood and tumor or nodule tissue. Findings and limits, study-wide: Reportedly, malignant thyroid tumors had significantly higher TCR beta diversity than benign nodules, in blood and tumor.

Source study methods: What underpinned the distant-metastasis classifier for papillary thyroid cancer was the set of CDR3 differences across clinicopathological groups. TCRdb called clones again from the PCR reads with MiXCR. TCRdb's processing, not the authors' own work, is the source of the V and J calls. The sample holds roughly 14,000 clones, about 28% seen once. CDR3 size: 18 residues. Germline-derived CDR1 and CDR2 are SGDLS and YYNGEE. The ends lost 3 bases at V and 4 bases at J; junction bases unmatched: 14. This clone was observed a handful of times. Antigen: not known. Each patient went into thyroid surgery without having received any treatment.

The chain uses TRBV9 and TRBJ2-1, with 9 bases matching TRBD2. The source is a female donor with papillary thyroid cancer or a benign thyroid nodule (not recorded which). Some clones in this sample may be carry-over from other donors' samples. The specimen sequenced was blood. As DNA, the CDR3 is TGTGCCAGCAGCGCCACGGGGGTGGCGGGGGGGTTTTACAATGAGCAGTTCTTC. Amino acids: CASSATGVAGGFYNEQFF.